This T cell receptor beta chain was recovered during a study of CD8+CD57+ T cells in acquired aplastic anemia. Notes on the study in general: Researchers reported that CD8+ Simpson's diversity was not significantly different in patients versus controls. Patients and controls were found to share twenty-nine CD8+ CDR3 sequences.

Investigators profiled TCR beta VDJ and CDR3 from genomic DNA template. TCRdb redid the calling of the reads with MiXCR, one entry per CDR3 protein. The sample yields under 250,000 distinct CDR3 sequences, more than 45% seen once. Only patients with CD8+CD57+ cell expansion on flow cytometry were chosen for sequencing. The germline gives CDR1 SEHNR, CDR2 FQNEAQ (reference sequence). The CDR3 contains 14 residues. The V end lost 3 bases, the J end lost 8 bases, and 15 bases lay between the germline ends. Notes on this clonotype: The antigen is not known.

This chain connects TRBV7-9 to TRBJ2-3; tentatively, D is TRBD1 or TRBD2 (5 bases each). This TCR was recovered from a human donor with aplastic anemia. The material sequenced was sorted CD4+, CD8+, or CD8+CD57+ T cells (not recorded which) from PBMCs. The CDR3: CASSLGRELGTQYF. The CDR3 DNA sequence: TGTGCCAGCAGCTTGGGCAGGGAGCTCGGTACGCAGTATTTT.